The next 23 T cell receptor beta chains were all read from a single sample in a study of blood T cell repertoires in COVID-19. This table comes from immunoSEQ multiplex PCR, and its TCRdb copy is limited to in-frame clones, with some not included. Of a few hundred thousand clones in the sample, about 90% were seen once. The sample comprised peripheral blood. The receptors originated from a woman aged 25 to 39 with COVID-19, enrolled during active disease.

V is TRBV27 and J is TRBJ1-4, with D possibly matching TRBD1 (6 bases). Germline lookup yields CDR1 MNHEY and CDR2 SMNVEV (reference sequence). This CDR3 has 14 amino acids. V lost 3 bases, J lost 8 bases, and 13 bases lay in between. The CDR3 nucleotides read TGTGCCAGCAGTTTTTGGCAGGGGAGCGAAAAACTGTTTTTT. As protein: CASSFWQGSEKLFF.

The chain employs TRBV28 and TRBJ2-7; D is possibly TRBD2 (5 bases). This CDR3 region has 16 residues. V dropped 5 bases and J dropped 3 bases, with 20 bases sitting between them. The germline V gene encodes CDR1 MDHEN and CDR2 SYDVKM. CDR3 nucleotide sequence: TGTGCCAGCAGTCAAGACTTGATGGCGGGCGGCTACGAGCAGTACGTC. This codes for CASSQDLMAGGYEQYV.

The V call is TRBV6-6, the J call TRBJ1-1, with a tentative D call TRBD1 (5 bases). Germline CDR1 reads MNHNY; CDR2 reads SVGAGI (reference sequence). CDR3 length equals 12 residues. V was cut by 2 bases and J by 11 bases, with 12 bases left in between. The DNA for the CDR3 is TGTGCCAGCAGTTACGGGAGGGGAGAGGCTTTCTTT. It yields the protein CASSYGRGEAFF.

This chain links TRBV7-2 with TRBJ1-2, with 8 bases aligning to TRBD1. The trim removed 4 bases at V and 4 bases at J, leaving 5 bases unmatched. Germline CDR1 reads SGHTA; CDR2 reads FQGNSA. The CDR3 length is 14 residues. The DNA of the CDR3 is TGTGCCAGCAGCTCCGACAGGGGAGTCTATGGCTACACCTTC. Translating it yields CASSSDRGVYGYTF.

This sequence joins TRBV12-3 or TRBV12-4 and TRBJ2-5; 7 bases line up with TRBD2. Germline trimming cut 8 bases from V and 3 bases from J; bases unmatched to any gene: 3. This CDR3 is built from 12 residues. Here the CDR3 DNA reads TGTGCCAGCGCCCGGGAGGAAGAGACCCAGTACTTC. Amino acids: CASAREEETQYF.

This clone was picked up a small number of times. V is TRBV4-2 and J is TRBJ1-4; 8 bases are shared with TRBD1. Trimming removed 4 bases from V and 5 bases from J; junction bases left unmatched: 9. CDR1 is LGHNA and CDR2 is YNFKEQ in the germline V gene. This CDR3 spans 16 amino acids. The DNA of the CDR3 is TGTGCCAGCAGCCGGTCGCCGGGACAGGAAAATGAAAAACTGTTTTTT. Protein sequence: CASSRSPGQENEKLFF.

J is TRBJ2-7 and V is TRBV4-3, with 10 bases matching TRBD2. The V gene end was trimmed by 0 bases and the J gene end by 4 bases; junction bases not matched to a gene: 9. Germline CDR1 reads LGHNA; CDR2 reads YSLEER. The CDR3 has 17 amino acids. This chain's CDR3 is CASSQDIGTSAPYEQYF. For the CDR3, the DNA is TGCGCCAGCAGCCAAGATATCGGGACTAGCGCCCCTTACGAGCAGTACTTC.

This clone was counted a single time. The V gene is TRBV4-2, the J gene TRBJ1-6; 7 bases are shared with TRBD1. Germline V gene data show CDR1 as LGHNA and CDR2 as YNFKEQ. The CDR3 runs 15 residues. J gave up 7 bases and V 4 bases, and 7 bases lay outside the gene matches. The CDR3 coding sequence is TGTGCCAGCAGCCGGCCGACAGGGAAGAATTCACCCCTCCACTTT. Translating it yields CASSRPTGKNSPLHF.

For the CDR3, the DNA is TGTGCCAGCTCACCATTGCGAGGGTTCCGCGAGCAGTACTTC. The encoded protein is CASSPLRGFREQYF. The chain combines TRBV18 with TRBJ2-7; D might be TRBD2 (5 bases). Germline CDR1 KGHSH, CDR2 LQKENI. Between the trimmed V and J ends, which lost 2 bases and 6 bases, there was a span of 14 bases. CDR3 length equals 14 residues.

This clone appeared a few times. Other DNA sequences in the same sample also yield this CDR3. The genes are TRBV2 and TRBJ1-1; D not certain. From germline, CDR1 is SNHLY and CDR2 FYNNEI. V lost 2 bases and J 5 bases, leaving 6 bases between the germline ends. The CDR3 runs to 12 residues. The CDR3: CASSERGTEAFF. DNA for the CDR3: TGTGCCAGCAGTGAACGGGGAACTGAAGCTTTCTTT.

A remark on this clone: The same CDR3 can be traced to other DNA sequences in this sample. The chain's CDR3 is CASSPGGDQPQHF. CDR3 nucleotides: TGTGCCAGCTCACCAGGGGGCGATCAGCCCCAGCATTTT. The chain combines TRBV18 with TRBJ1-5, with D perhaps matching TRBD1 (6 bases). The CDR3 covers 13 residues. Germline lookup yields CDR1 KGHSH and CDR2 LQKENI. Trimming cost V 2 bases and J 5 bases, with 7 bases left between them.

The chain has TRBV14 and TRBJ2-3; a possible D gene is TRBD2 (5 bases). The CDR3 loop spans 13 amino acids. Deletions cut 0 bases from V and 11 bases from J, with 12 bases between. Germline V CDR1 and CDR2: SGHDN, FVKESK. DNA for the CDR3: TGTGCCAGCAGCCAAGATGCCGCGGCGGGGCAGTATTTT. This sequence encodes CASSQDAAAGQYF.

This chain uses TRBV5-6 with TRBJ1-6, with a tentative D call TRBD1 (6 bases). There are 15 residues in the CDR3. Between the trimmed V and J ends, which lost 3 bases and 3 bases, there was a span of 10 bases. From germline, CDR1 is SGHDT and CDR2 YYEEEE. CDR3 nucleotide sequence: TGTGCCAGCAGCTCACAGGGACACTATAATTCACCCCTCCACTTT. Its protein product is CASSSQGHYNSPLHF.

For this clone: The sample holds other DNA sequences that translate to the same CDR3. The chain recombines TRBV5-4 with TRBJ2-6; maybe TRBD2 (6 bases). V was pared by 0 bases and J by 2 bases, with 6 bases between. Per the germline V gene, CDR1 is SGHNT and CDR2 is YYREEE (reference sequence). This CDR3 is 15 amino acids long. In DNA form, the CDR3 reads TGTGCCAGCAGCTTGGGACTAGCTGGGGCCAACGTCCTGACTTTC. It specifies CASSLGLAGANVLTF.

For the CDR3, the DNA is TGTGCCAGCTCACCACCAGCATCCTACGAGCAGTACGTC. It is translated as CASSPPASYEQYV. The gene calls are TRBV18 and TRBJ2-7; no clear D gene. This CDR3 has 13 amino acids. CDR1 KGHSH and CDR2 LQKENI come from the germline V gene. The V gene lost 0 bases and the J gene lost 1 base, with 4 bases spanning the gap.

Concerning this clone: Other DNA sequences in this sample translate to the same CDR3. The CDR3 DNA reads TGCGCCAGCAGCCCGGACAGGGAGGAGACCCAGTACTTC. It yields the protein CASSPDREETQYF. This chain connects TRBV5-1 to TRBJ2-5, with 8 bases identical to TRBD1. CDR1 and CDR2 from the germline V gene are SGHRS and YFSETQ. CDR3 length equals 13 residues. Germline trimming cut 4 bases from V and 5 bases from J; bases unmatched to any gene: 4. The full variable domain, in which reference TRBV5-1 and TRBJ2-5 provide the parts outside the CDR3, is KAGVTQTPRYLIKTRGQQVTLSCSPISGHRSVSWYQQTPGQGLQFLFEYFSETQRNKGNFPGRFSGRQFSNSRSEMNVSTLELGDSALYLCASSPDREETQYFGPGTRLLVL.

V gene TRBV5-4 combines with J gene TRBJ1-1; D remains unclear. Trimming shortened V by 4 bases and J by 0 bases, and 10 bases separated the two germline ends. CDR1 and CDR2 from the germline V gene are SGHNT and YYREEE (reference sequence). The CDR3 covers 14 residues. CDR3 residues: CASSPTRMNTEAFF. CDR3 nucleotide sequence: TGTGCCAGCAGCCCGACACGAATGAACACTGAAGCTTTCTTT.

This chain uses TRBV6-5 with TRBJ2-7; 16 bases map to TRBD2. The length of the CDR3 is 14 residues. After removal of 10 bases from V and 6 bases from J, the junction contained 6 bases not matched to a gene. Looked up from germline, CDR1 is MNHEY and CDR2 is SVGAGI. CDR3 DNA sequence: TGTGCCACGGGACTAGCGGGGGGGCCAGGCGAGCAGTACTTC. It codes for CATGLAGGPGEQYF.

The J gene is TRBJ1-2, the V gene TRBV5-1, with 9 bases identical to TRBD1. This CDR3 is built from 15 residues. Germline values: CDR1 SGHRS, CDR2 YFSETQ. With 4 bases clipped from V and 5 bases from J, the junction kept 9 bases outside the gene matches. The CDR3 DNA follows: TGCGCCAGCAGCCCTGGGGACAGGGAGGTGTATGGCTACACCTTC. This translates into CASSPGDREVYGYTF.

The V gene is TRBV7-2, the J gene TRBJ2-1; TRBD2 is a possible D gene (5 bases). Germline-derived CDR1 and CDR2 are SGHTA and FQGNSA. Trimming took off 3 bases at V and 3 bases at J, with 15 bases between the two ends. The CDR3 sequence is 16 residues long. This chain's CDR3 is CASSFFRGNSYNEQFF. As DNA, the CDR3 is TGTGCCAGCAGCTTCTTCCGGGGAAACAGCTACAATGAGCAGTTCTTC.

This sequence joins TRBV19 and TRBJ2-7; 7 bases map to TRBD1. V dropped 5 bases and J dropped 6; count of bases not matched to a gene: 10. There are 14 residues in the CDR3. CDR1 LNHDA and CDR2 SQIVND come from the germline V gene (reference sequence). The CDR3 nucleotides read TGTGCCAGTAGTGCCACCCGACAGGGATCCGAGCAGTACTTC. It translates to CASSATRQGSEQYF.

The chain is built from TRBV3-1 (or the pseudogene TRBV3-2) and TRBJ2-2; D gene ambiguous. Germline V gene lookup returns CDR1 LGHDT and CDR2 YNNKEL (reference sequence). The CDR3 has 15 residues. Trimming removed 0 bases from V and 5 bases from J, with 10 bases in between. CDR3 loop: CASSQDVHSTGELFF. In DNA, the CDR3 is TGTGCCAGCAGCCAAGACGTCCACAGTACCGGGGAGCTGTTTTTT.

The chain recombines TRBV5-1 with TRBJ2-1, with 10 positions matching TRBD2. Germline CDR1 and CDR2: SGHRS and YFSETQ. The junction had 8 bases not matched to a gene; V was cut back by 4 bases and J by 1 base. This CDR3 has 17 residues. CDR3 nucleotide sequence: TGCGCCAGCAGCGACCAGACTAGCGGGTTTTCCTACAATGAGCAGTTCTTC. This encodes CASSDQTSGFSYNEQFF.